The subject of this entry is one T cell receptor beta chain. This record belongs to a study of radiotherapy plus CTLA-4 blockade in lung cancer. At the level of the study: For approximately 17% of patients, objective responses occurred, and approximately 31% had disease control.

The CDR3 consists of 14 residues. Germline assignment: CDR1 LNHDA and CDR2 SQIVND (reference sequence). V was trimmed by 6 bases and J by 6 bases, leaving 14 bases between them. Sequencing used immunoSEQ multiplex PCR; TCRdb keeps in-frame clones, though not all of them. The table records 85,000 to 90,000 clones, around 72% of them present only once. The receptor's source is a human donor with non-small cell lung cancer that progressed on radiotherapy plus ipilimumab. The source material was peripheral blood, sampled from a patient treated with radiotherapy plus ipilimumab. This chain joins TRBV19 and TRBJ2-2; D is ambiguous. The CDR3 reads CASRASQSAGELFF. The DNA for the CDR3 is TGTGCCAGTAGGGCCAGTCAGAGCGCCGGGGAGCTGTTTTTT. Based on the CDR3 plus reference TRBV19 and TRBJ2-2, the full variable domain is DGGITQSPKYLFRKEGQNVTLSCEQNLNHDAMYWYRQDPGQGLRLIYYSQIVNDFQKGDIAEGYSVSREKKESFPLTVTSAQKNPTAFYLCASRASQSAGELFFGEGSRLTVL.